Below are 5 T cell receptor beta chains sequenced from a single sample in a study of T cell responses to AZD1222 COVID-19 vaccine. The repertoire was sequenced with immunoSEQ multiplex PCR; TCRdb's copy has only in-frame clones and lacks some. The sample shows about 160,000 clones, 88% of them seen only once. This material consisted of peripheral blood, taken on day 0 of AZD1222 vaccination. These receptors came from an adult in good health.

This CDR3 reads CASSHPIAGELFF. For the CDR3, the DNA is TGTGCCAGCAGCCATCCTATAGCCGGGGAGCTGTTTTTT. The rearrangement uses TRBV4-2 and TRBJ2-2; D ambiguous. The germline CDR1 and CDR2 sequences are LGHNA and YNFKEQ. The CDR3 has 13 amino acids. V lost 3 bases and J lost 6, with 8 bases in between.

The CDR3 here is CASSLGGSGSSYEQYF. DNA for the CDR3: TGTGCCAGCAGCTTAGGAGGGTCGGGGAGCTCCTACGAGCAGTACTTC. The chain carries TRBV11-3 and TRBJ2-7; TRBD2 is a possible D gene (5 bases). Trimming pared 1 base from V and 0 bases from J, leaving 13 bases between. The CDR3 has 16 amino acids. Germline V gene sequence: CDR1 SGHNT, CDR2 YENEEA.

The chain uses TRBV6-2 or TRBV6-3 and TRBJ1-1; D remains unclear. Germline CDR1 is MNHEY and CDR2 is SVGEGT. Deletions cut 4 bases from V and 4 bases from J, with 13 bases between. The CDR3 runs to 14 residues. CDR3 nucleotides: TGTGCCAGCAGTTTGCAGGCTGGGAGCACTGAAGCTTTCTTT. It specifies CASSLQAGSTEAFF.

This clone was seen a handful of times. The chain joins TRBV6-2 or TRBV6-3 to TRBJ2-7; no reliable D call. The V gene lost 1 base and the J gene lost 6 bases, with 13 bases spanning the gap. Germline V gene lookup returns CDR1 MNHEY and CDR2 SVGEGT. The CDR3 has 14 residues. The CDR3 region is CASSYYLAGSEQYF. The CDR3 bases are TGTGCCAGCAGTTACTACTTGGCCGGGTCCGAGCAGTACTTC.

The chain employs TRBV4-3 and TRBJ1-2; D is perhaps TRBD1 (6 bases). The CDR3 totals 15 residues. Germline V gene sequence: CDR1 LGHNA, CDR2 YSLEER. V dropped 2 bases and J dropped 8 bases, with 18 bases sitting between them. The CDR3 spells CASSQTSGPGQGYTF. CDR3 sequence (DNA): TGCGCCAGCAGCCAAACTTCCGGGCCCGGACAGGGCTACACCTTC.